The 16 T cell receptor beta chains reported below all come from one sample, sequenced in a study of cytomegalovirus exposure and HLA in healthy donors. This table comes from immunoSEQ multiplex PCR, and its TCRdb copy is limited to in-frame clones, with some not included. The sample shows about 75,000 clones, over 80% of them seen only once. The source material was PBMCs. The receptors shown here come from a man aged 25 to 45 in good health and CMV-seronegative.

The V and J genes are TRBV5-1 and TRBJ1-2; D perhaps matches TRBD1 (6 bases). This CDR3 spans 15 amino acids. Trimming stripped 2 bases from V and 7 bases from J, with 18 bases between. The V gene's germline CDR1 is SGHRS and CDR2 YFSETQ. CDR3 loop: CASSFALTGLSGYTF. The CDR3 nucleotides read TGCGCCAGCAGCTTCGCTCTTACAGGGCTAAGTGGCTACACCTTC.

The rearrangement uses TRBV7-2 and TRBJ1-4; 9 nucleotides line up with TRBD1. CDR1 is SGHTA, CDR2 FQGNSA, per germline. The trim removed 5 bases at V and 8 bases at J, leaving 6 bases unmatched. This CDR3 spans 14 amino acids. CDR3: CASSLGQGLEKLFF. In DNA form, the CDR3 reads TGTGCCAGCAGCCTGGGACAGGGATTGGAAAAACTGTTTTTT.

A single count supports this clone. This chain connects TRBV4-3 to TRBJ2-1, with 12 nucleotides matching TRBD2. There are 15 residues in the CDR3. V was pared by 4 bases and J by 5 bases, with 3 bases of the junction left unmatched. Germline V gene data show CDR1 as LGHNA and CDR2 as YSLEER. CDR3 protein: CASSLRLAGDNEQFF. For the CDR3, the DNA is TGCGCCAGCAGCCTTCGACTAGCGGGGGACAATGAGCAGTTCTTC.

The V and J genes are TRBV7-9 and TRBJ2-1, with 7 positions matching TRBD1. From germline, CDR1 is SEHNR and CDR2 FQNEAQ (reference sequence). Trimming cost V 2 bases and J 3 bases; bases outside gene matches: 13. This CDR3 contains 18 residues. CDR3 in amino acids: CASSLPIYNRDSYNEQFF. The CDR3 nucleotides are TGTGCCAGCAGCTTACCAATCTACAACCGGGACAGCTACAATGAGCAGTTCTTC.

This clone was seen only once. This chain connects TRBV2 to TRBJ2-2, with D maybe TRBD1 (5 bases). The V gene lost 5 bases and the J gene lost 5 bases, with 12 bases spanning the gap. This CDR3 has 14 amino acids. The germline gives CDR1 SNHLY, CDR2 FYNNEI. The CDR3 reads CASSRGEETGELFF. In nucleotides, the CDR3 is TGTGCCAGCAGTAGGGGCGAGGAAACCGGGGAGCTGTTTTTT.

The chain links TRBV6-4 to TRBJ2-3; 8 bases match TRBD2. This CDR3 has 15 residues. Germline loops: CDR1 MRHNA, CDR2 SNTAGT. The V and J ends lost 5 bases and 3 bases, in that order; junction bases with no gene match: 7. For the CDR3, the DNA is TGTGCCAGCAGTTTCAGCGGGAGTTTGACAGATACGCAGTATTTT. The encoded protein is CASSFSGSLTDTQYF.

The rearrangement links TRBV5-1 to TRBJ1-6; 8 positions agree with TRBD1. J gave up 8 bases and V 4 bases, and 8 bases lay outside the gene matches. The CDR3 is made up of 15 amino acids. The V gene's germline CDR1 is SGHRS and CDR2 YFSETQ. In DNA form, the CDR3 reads TGCGCCAGCAGCGTCGGGACAGGAGAGTATTCACCCCTCCACTTT. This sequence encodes CASSVGTGEYSPLHF.

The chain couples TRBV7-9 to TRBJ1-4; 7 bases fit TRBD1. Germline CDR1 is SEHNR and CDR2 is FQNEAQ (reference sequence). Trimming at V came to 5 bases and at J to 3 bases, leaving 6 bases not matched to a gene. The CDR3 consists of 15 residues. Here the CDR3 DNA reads TGTGCCAGCAGCCCGAGACAGGGATCTAATGAAAAACTGTTTTTT. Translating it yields CASSPRQGSNEKLFF.

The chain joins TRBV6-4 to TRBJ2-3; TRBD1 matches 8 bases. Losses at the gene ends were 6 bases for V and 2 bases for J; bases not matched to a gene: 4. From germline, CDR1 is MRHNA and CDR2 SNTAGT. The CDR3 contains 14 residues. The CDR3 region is CASRQGENTDTQYF. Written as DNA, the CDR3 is TGTGCCAGCAGACAGGGGGAGAACACAGATACGCAGTATTTT.

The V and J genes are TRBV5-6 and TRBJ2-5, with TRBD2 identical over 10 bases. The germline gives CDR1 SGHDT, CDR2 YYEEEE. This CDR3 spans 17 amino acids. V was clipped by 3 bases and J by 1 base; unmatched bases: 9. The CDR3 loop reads CASSSPLAGGPQETQYF. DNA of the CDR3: TGTGCCAGCAGCTCCCCCTTAGCGGGGGGACCCCAAGAGACCCAGTACTTC.

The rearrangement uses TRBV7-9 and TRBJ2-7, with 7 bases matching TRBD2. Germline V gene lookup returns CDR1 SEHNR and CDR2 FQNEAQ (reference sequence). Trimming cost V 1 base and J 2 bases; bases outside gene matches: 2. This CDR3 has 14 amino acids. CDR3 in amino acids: CASSLGGGPYEQYF. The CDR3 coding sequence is TGTGCCAGCAGCTTAGGGGGGGGACCCTACGAGCAGTACTTC.

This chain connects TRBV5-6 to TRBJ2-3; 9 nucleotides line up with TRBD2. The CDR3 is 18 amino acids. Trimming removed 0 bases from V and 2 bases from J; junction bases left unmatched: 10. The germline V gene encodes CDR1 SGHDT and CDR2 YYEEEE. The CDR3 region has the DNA TGTGCCAGCAGCTTGGGACTAGCGGACACATATTACACAGATACGCAGTATTTT. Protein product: CASSLGLADTYYTDTQYF.

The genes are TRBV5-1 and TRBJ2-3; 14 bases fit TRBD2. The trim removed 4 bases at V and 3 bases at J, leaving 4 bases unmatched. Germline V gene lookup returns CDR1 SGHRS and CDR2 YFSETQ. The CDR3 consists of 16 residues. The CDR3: CASSPGTSGSTDTQYF. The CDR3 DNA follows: TGCGCCAGCAGCCCAGGGACTAGCGGGAGTACAGATACGCAGTATTTT.

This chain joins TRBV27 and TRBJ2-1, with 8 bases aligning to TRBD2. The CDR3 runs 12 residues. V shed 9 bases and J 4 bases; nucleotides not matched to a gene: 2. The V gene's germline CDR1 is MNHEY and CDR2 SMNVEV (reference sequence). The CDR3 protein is CASTSGYNEQFF. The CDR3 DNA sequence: TGTGCCAGTACTAGCGGATACAATGAGCAGTTCTTC.

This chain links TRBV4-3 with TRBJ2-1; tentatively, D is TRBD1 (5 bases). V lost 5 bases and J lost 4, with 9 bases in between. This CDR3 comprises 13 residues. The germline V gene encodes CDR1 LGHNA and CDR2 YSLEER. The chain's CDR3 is CASSTQAYNEQFF. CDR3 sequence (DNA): TGCGCCAGCAGCACACAGGCTTACAATGAGCAGTTCTTC.

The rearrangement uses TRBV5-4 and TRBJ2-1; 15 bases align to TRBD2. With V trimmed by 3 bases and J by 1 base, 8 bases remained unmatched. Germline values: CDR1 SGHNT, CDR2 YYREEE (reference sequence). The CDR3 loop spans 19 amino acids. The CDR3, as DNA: TGTGCCAGCAGCTCAGGACTAGCGGGAGGGCGGCCTTCCTACAATGAGCAGTTCTTC. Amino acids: CASSSGLAGGRPSYNEQFF.